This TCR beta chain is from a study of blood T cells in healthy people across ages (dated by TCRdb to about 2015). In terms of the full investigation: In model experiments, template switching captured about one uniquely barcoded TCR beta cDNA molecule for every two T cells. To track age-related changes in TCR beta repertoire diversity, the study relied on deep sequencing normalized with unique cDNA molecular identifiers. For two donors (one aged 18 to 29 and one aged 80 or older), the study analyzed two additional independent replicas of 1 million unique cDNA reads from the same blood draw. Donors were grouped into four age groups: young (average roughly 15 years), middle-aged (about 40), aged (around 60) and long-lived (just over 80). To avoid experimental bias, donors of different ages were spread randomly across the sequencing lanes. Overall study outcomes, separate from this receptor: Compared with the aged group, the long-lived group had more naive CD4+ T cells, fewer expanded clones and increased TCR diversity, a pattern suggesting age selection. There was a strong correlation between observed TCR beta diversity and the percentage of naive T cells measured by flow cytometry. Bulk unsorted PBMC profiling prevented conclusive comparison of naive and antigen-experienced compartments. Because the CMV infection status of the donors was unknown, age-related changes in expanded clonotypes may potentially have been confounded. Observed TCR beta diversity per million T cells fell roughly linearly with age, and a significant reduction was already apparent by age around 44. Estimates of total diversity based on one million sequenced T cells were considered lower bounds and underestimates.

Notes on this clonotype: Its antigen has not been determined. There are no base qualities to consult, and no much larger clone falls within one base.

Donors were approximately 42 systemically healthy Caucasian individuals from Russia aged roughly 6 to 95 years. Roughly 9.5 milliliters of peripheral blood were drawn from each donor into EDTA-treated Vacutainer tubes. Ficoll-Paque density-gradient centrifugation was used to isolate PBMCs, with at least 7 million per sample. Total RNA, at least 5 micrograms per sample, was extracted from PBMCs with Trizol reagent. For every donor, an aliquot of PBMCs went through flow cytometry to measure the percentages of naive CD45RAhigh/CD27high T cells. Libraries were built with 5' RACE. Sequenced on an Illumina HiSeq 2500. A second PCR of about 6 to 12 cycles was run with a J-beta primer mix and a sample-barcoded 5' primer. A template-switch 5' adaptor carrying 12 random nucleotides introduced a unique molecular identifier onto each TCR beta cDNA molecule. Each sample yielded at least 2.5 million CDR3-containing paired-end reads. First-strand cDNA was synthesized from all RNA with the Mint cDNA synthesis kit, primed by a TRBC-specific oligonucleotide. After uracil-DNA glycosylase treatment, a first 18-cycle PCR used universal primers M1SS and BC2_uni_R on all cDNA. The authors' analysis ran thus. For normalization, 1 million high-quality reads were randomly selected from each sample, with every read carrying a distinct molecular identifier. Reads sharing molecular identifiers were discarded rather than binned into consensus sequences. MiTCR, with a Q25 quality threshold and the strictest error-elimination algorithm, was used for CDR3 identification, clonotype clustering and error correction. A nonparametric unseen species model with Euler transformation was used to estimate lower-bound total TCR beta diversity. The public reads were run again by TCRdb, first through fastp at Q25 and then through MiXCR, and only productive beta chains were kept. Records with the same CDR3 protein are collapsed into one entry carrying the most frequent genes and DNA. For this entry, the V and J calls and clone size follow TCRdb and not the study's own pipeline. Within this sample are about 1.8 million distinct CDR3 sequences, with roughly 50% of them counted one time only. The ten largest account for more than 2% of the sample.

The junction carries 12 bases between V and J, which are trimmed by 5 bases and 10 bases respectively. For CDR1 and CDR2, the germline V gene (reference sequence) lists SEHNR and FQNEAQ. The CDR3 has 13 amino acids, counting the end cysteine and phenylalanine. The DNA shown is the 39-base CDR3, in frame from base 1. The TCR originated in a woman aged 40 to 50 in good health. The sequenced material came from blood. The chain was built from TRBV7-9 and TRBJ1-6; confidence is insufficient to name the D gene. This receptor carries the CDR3 CASSEILGSPLHF. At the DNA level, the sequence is TGTGCCAGCAGCGAGATATTAGGGTCACCCCTCCACTTT.